This entry describes one T cell receptor beta chain. There were TCR beta CDR3 regions amplified from RNA transcripts. RT-PCR in the first round (using the HTBI primer set) targeted the TCR CDR3. Each CDR3 protein is one row after TCRdb ran MiXCR on the multiplex PCR reads. The sample consists of approximately 570,000 distinct CDR3 sequences, 15% to 20% of them appearing once. The entry originates in a study of T cells in Graves' hyperthyroidism and ophthalmopathy. CDR1 and CDR2 from the germline V gene are MNHEY and SMNVEV (reference sequence). This CDR3 spans 17 amino acids. Deletions cut 0 bases from V and 4 bases from J, with 16 bases between. Ophthalmopathy cases met thresholds of Clinical Activity Score at least 3, NOSPECS grade at least 4 and duration under 3 months.

The chain combines TRBV27 with TRBJ2-1, with D tentatively TRBD2 (6 bases). The TCR sequence derives from a middle-aged man with Graves' ophthalmopathy. The specimen sequenced was blood. The CDR3 here is CASSLSFGGSRYNEQFF. DNA of the CDR3: TGTGCCAGCAGTTTATCTTTTGGAGGGAGCAGGTACAATGAGCAGTTCTTC.